These T cell receptor beta chains were read from a single sample in a study of OX40 agonist ivuxolimab in advanced cancers. Some clones are missing from TCRdb's copy, which holds only in-frame ones; the method was immunoSEQ multiplex PCR. The table lists roughly 35,000 clones, roughly 80% of them singletons. The material was CD4+ or CD8+ T cells sorted from blood, obtained in a trial of the OX40 agonist ivuxolimab. All receptors derive from an adult with an advanced solid tumor such as melanoma, head and neck, liver or kidney cancer. Each CDR3 is given with its conserved first and last residue. D genes are given only for firm matches. A clone size is listed for some rows: how often the clone was seen (once, few, many), or a class if it is expanded.

TRBV4-3	-	TRBJ1-4	once	CASSQSQTNEKLFF	TGCGCCAGCAGCCAGTCACAGACTAATGAAAAACTGTTTTTT
TRBV5-4	TRBD1	TRBJ1-2	-	CASSLDRGTNYGYTF	TGTGCCAGCAGCTTGGACAGGGGGACTAACTATGGCTACACCTTC
TRBV4-2	TRBD2	TRBJ2-1	-	CASSAGGRLAGASSYNEQFF	TGTGCCAGCAGCGCGGGGGGCCGTCTAGCGGGGGCCAGCTCCTACAATGAGCAGTTCTTC
TRBV7-6	-	TRBJ2-5	-	CASSRDLGLGETQYF	TGTGCCAGCAGCCGGGACTTGGGGTTGGGAGAGACCCAGTACTTC
TRBV6-1	TRBD2	TRBJ2-1	-	CASSEPRPSGGKNEQFF	TGTGCCAGCAGTGAACCCCGTCCCAGCGGGGGAAAAAATGAGCAGTTCTTC
TRBV6-6	-	TRBJ1-4	-	CASRQELGKLFF	TGTGCCAGCAGGCAAGAACTAGGAAAACTGTTTTTT
TRBV7-2	-	TRBJ2-7	once	CASSLSVGLGEQYF	TGTGCCAGCAGCTTATCGGTGGGGCTGGGCGAGCAGTACTTC
TRBV27	-	TRBJ2-7	once	CASSSRTTYEQYF	TGTGCCAGCAGCTCCCGGACCACCTACGAGCAGTACTTC
TRBV25-1	-	TRBJ2-3	-	CASSLTSAGDTQYF	TGTGCCAGCAGTCTGACTAGTGCGGGAGATACGCAGTATTTT
TRBV7-2	TRBD2	TRBJ2-3	-	CASSLGAGVWTDTQYF	TGTGCCAGCAGCTTAGGAGCGGGGGTATGGACAGATACGCAGTATTTT
TRBV7-2	-	TRBJ1-2	-	CASSAAGRTGGGYTF	TGTGCCAGCAGCGCCGCGGGACGAACGGGGGGCGGCTACACCTTC
TRBV5-6	-	TRBJ1-5	-	CASGGWGNQPQHF	TGTGCCAGCGGGGGCTGGGGCAATCAGCCCCAGCATTTT
TRBV5-1	-	TRBJ2-3	-	CASSPGPPNPDTQYF	TGCGCCAGCAGCCCGGGACCCCCGAATCCCGATACGCAGTATTTT
TRBV2	TRBD1	TRBJ1-6	-	CASRKQGINSPLHF	TGTGCCAGCAGGAAACAGGGGATTAATTCACCCCTCCACTTT
TRBV27	-	TRBJ2-3	-	CASSWRRGTDTQYF	TGTGCCAGCAGTTGGCGTAGAGGCACAGATACGCAGTATTTT
TRBV20-1	-	TRBJ2-5	-	CSAREWETQYF	TGCAGTGCTAGAGAATGGGAGACCCAGTACTTC
TRBV7-2	-	TRBJ2-3	-	CASSPDWALSTDTQYF	TGTGCCAGCAGCCCCGACTGGGCGCTTTCCACAGATACGCAGTATTTT
TRBV6-1	TRBD1	TRBJ1-4	-	CASSEVTGGGKLFF	TGTGCCAGCAGTGAAGTCACAGGGGGAGGGAAGCTGTTTTTT
TRBV2	-	TRBJ1-4	-	CASSDDSGSGEKLFF	TGTGCCAGCAGTGATGATTCGGGGTCAGGCGAAAAACTGTTTTTT
TRBV25-1	-	TRBJ1-1	-	CASWGGRSIAEAFF	TGTGCCAGCTGGGGGGGGCGGTCTATAGCTGAAGCTTTCTTT
TRBV10-3	-	TRBJ1-2	-	CAISETQRSYGYTF	TGTGCCATCAGTGAGACCCAGAGAAGCTATGGCTACACCTTC
TRBV30	-	TRBJ1-1	medium-sized	CAWRGYTEAFF	TGTGCCTGGAGGGGCTACACTGAAGCTTTCTTT
TRBV5-1	TRBD2	TRBJ2-5	-	CASSPSRSGGSQETQYF	TGCGCCAGCAGCCCCTCACGGAGCGGGGGGTCCCAAGAGACCCAGTACTTC
TRBV19	TRBD1	TRBJ1-2	-	CASRALGTGWTDIGGYTF	TGTGCCAGTAGGGCTTTGGGGACAGGGTGGACTGATATTGGAGGCTACACCTTC
TRBV5-4	TRBD1	TRBJ2-7	-	CASSSGQAFLGEQYF	TGTGCCAGCAGCTCAGGACAGGCCTTCTTAGGCGAGCAGTACTTC
TRBV19	TRBD1	TRBJ1-4	-	CASSAAGTGQVGVKLFF	TGTGCCAGTAGCGCCGCCGGTACGGGACAGGTTGGTGTAAAACTGTTTTTT
TRBV21-1	-	TRBJ1-4	-	CASSYTSEGAREKLFF	TGTGCCAGCAGCTACACGTCCGAGGGGGCTAGAGAAAAACTGTTTTTT
TRBV12-5	-	TRBJ2-1	-	CASGLVLAVYNEQFF	TGTGCTAGTGGTTTGGTCCTGGCCGTCTACAATGAGCAGTTCTTC
TRBV4-3	-	TRBJ2-4	once	CASSHFQQAKNIQYF	TGCGCCAGCAGCCATTTTCAGCAAGCCAAAAACATTCAGTACTTC
TRBV30	TRBD2	TRBJ2-7	-	CAWSLAGGEQYF	TGTGCCTGGAGTCTAGCGGGGGGGGAGCAGTACTTC
TRBV7-2	-	TRBJ2-5	-	CASSLSRSETQYF	TGTGCCAGCAGCTTAAGTCGATCGGAGACCCAGTACTTC
TRBV18	-	TRBJ2-5	-	CASSSQGGETQYF	TGTGCCAGCTCATCACAGGGAGGTGAGACCCAGTACTTC
TRBV4-3	TRBD2	TRBJ2-2	-	CASSQISGGYTGELFF	TGCGCCAGCAGCCAAATTAGCGGGGGGTACACCGGGGAGCTGTTTTTT
TRBV2	-	TRBJ1-2	-	CASRYSPSIYGYTF	TGTGCCAGCAGGTACAGCCCGAGTATCTATGGCTACACCTTC
TRBV4-3	TRBD2	TRBJ2-2	-	CASSQRTSGGTGELFF	TGCGCCAGCAGCCAACGGACTAGCGGAGGCACCGGGGAGCTGTTTTTT
TRBV7-8	-	TRBJ2-3	-	CASSLRAGIDTQYF	TGTGCCAGCAGCTTACGTGCAGGGATAGATACGCAGTATTTT
TRBV5-1	TRBD2	TRBJ2-3	-	CASSLNAGGSTDTQYF	TGCGCCAGCAGCTTAAACGCGGGGGGGAGCACAGATACGCAGTATTTT
TRBV14	-	TRBJ2-2	-	CASSWPWGELFF	TGTGCCAGCAGCTGGCCATGGGGGGAGCTGTTTTTT
TRBV5-5	-	TRBJ1-1	once	CASSRALGAGGTEAFF	TGTGCCAGCAGCCGGGCACTCGGGGCGGGAGGGACTGAAGCTTTCTTT
TRBV18	-	TRBJ2-3	-	CASSPLADTQYF	TGTGCCAGCTCACCACTAGCTGATACGCAGTATTTT
TRBV2	TRBD2	TRBJ2-2	-	CASSAGLAANTGELFF	TGTGCCAGCAGTGCCGGACTAGCGGCGAACACCGGGGAGCTGTTTTTT
TRBV2	-	TRBJ1-6	-	CASTRTGSHNSPLHF	TGTGCCAGCACTCGAACGGGGTCGCATAATTCACCCCTCCACTTT
TRBV7-2	TRBD2	TRBJ2-7	-	CASSLGIAGAYEQYF	TGTGCCAGCAGCTTAGGAATAGCGGGGGCCTACGAGCAGTACTTC
TRBV12-5	-	TRBJ1-4	-	CASGLDTLSNEKLFF	TGTGCTAGTGGCCTTGACACCCTGTCGAATGAAAAACTGTTTTTT
TRBV5-1	-	TRBJ2-6	once	CASSLAGSGANVLTF	TGCGCCAGCAGCTTGGCAGGTTCTGGGGCCAACGTCCTGACTTTC
TRBV29-1	TRBD1	TRBJ2-7	-	CSVTPDRRFSYEQYF	TGCAGCGTCACCCCGGACAGGCGATTCTCCTACGAGCAGTACTTC